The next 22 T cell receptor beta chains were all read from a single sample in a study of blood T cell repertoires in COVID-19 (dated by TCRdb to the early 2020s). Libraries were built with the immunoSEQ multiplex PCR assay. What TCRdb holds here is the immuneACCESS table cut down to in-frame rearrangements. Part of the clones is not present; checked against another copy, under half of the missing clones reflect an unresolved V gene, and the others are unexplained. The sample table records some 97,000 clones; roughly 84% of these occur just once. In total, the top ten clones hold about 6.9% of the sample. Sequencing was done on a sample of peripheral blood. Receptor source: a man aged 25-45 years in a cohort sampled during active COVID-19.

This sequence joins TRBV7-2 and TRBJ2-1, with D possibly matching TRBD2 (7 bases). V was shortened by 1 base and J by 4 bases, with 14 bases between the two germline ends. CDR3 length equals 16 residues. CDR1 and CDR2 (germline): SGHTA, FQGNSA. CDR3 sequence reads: CASSLVARGGYNEQFF. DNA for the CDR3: TGTGCCAGCAGCTTAGTTGCCAGGGGAGGGTACAATGAGCAGTTCTTC.

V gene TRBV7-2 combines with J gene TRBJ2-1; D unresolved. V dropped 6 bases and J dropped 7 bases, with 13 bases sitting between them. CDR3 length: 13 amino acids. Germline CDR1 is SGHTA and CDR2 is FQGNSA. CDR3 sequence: CASRERGWNEQFF. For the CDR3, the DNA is TGTGCCAGCAGGGAGAGAGGCTGGAATGAGCAGTTCTTC. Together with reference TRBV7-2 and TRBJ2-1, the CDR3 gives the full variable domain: GAGVSQSPSNKVTEKGKDVELRCDPISGHTALYWYRQSLGQGLEFLIYFQGNSAPDKSGLPSDRFSAERTGGSVSTLTIQRTQQEDSAVYLCASRERGWNEQFFGPGTRLTVL.

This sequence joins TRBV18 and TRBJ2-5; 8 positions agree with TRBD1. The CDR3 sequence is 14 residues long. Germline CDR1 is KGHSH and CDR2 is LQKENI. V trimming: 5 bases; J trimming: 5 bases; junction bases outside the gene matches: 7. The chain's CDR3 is CASSSSGGDETQYF. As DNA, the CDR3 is TGTGCCAGCTCATCGTCAGGGGGCGATGAGACCCAGTACTTC.

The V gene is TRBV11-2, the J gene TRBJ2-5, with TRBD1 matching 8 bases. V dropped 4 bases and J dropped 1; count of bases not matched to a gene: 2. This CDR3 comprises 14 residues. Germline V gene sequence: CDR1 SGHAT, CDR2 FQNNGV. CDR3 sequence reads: CASSYRGSQETQYF. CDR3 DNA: TGTGCCAGCAGCTACAGGGGGAGCCAAGAGACCCAGTACTTC.

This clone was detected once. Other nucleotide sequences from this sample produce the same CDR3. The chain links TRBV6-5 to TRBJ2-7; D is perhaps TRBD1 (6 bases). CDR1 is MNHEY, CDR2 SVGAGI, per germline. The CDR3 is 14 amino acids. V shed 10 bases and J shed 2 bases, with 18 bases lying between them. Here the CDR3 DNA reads TGTGCCACCAAAGTCTGGGGGCCAGCCTACGAGCAGTACTTC. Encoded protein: CATKVWGPAYEQYF.

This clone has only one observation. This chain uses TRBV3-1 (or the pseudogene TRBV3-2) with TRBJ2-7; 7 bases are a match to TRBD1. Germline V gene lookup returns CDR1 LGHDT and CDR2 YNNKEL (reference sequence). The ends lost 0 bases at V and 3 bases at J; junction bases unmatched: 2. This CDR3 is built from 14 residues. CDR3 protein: CASSQDGTVYEQYF. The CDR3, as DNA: TGTGCCAGCAGCCAAGATGGGACAGTCTACGAGCAGTACTTC.

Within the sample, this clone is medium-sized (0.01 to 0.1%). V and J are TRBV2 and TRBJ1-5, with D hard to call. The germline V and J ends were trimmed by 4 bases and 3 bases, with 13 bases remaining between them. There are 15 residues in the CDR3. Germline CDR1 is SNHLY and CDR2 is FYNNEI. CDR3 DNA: TGTGCCAGCAGTGTTAGGCCAGGCCTCAATCAGCCCCAGCATTTT. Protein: CASSVRPGLNQPQHF.

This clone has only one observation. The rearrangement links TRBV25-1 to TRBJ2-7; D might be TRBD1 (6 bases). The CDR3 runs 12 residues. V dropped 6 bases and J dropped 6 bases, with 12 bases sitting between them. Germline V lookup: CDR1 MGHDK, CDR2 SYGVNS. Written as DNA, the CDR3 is TGTGCCAGCAGGTTTGGACAGAGCGAGCAGTACTTC. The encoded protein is CASRFGQSEQYF.

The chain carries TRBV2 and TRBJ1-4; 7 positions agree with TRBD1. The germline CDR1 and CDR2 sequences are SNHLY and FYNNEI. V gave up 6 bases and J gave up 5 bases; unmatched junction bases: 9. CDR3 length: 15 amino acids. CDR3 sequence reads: CASREPGQPNEKLFF. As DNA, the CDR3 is TGTGCCAGCAGGGAACCGGGACAGCCGAATGAAAAACTGTTTTTT.

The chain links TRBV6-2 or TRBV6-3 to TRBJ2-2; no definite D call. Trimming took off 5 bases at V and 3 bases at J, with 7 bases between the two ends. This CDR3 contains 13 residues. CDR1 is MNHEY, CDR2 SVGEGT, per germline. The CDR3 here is CASSPSHTGELFF. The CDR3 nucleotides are TGTGCCAGCAGTCCCAGTCACACCGGGGAGCTGTTTTTT.

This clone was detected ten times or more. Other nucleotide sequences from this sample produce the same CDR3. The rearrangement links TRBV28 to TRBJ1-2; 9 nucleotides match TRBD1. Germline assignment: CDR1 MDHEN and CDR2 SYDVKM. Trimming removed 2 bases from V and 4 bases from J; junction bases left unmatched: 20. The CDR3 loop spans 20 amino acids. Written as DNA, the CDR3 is TGTGCCAGCAGTTTAGACAGGGGGTTCCCCTCCCCATACAGTCTCTATGGCTACACCTTC. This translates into CASSLDRGFPSPYSLYGYTF.

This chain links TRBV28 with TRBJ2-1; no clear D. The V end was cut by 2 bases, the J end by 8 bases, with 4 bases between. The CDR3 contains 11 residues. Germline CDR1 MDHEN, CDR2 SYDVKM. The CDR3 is CASSLRYEQFF. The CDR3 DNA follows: TGTGCCAGCAGTTTACGGTATGAGCAGTTCTTC.

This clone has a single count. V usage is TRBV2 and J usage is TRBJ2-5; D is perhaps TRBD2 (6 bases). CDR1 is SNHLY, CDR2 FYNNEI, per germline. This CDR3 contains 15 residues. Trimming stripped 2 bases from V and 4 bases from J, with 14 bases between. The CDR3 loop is CASSELGGVGETQYF. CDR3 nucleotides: TGTGCCAGCAGTGAACTTGGCGGGGTGGGAGAGACCCAGTACTTC.

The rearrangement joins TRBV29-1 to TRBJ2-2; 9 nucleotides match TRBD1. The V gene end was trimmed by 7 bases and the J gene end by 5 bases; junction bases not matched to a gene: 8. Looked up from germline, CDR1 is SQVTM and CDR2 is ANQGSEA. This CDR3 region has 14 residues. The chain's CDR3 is CSAWDRVWTGELFF. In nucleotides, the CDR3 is TGCAGCGCATGGGACAGGGTTTGGACCGGGGAGCTGTTTTTT.

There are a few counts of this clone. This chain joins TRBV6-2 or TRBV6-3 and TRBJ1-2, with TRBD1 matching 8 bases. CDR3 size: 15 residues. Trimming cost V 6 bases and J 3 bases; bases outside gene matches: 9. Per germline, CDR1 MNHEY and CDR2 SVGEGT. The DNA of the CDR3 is TGTGCCAGCAGCTCTCCTGACAGGGGCCACTATGGCTACACCTTC. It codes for CASSSPDRGHYGYTF.

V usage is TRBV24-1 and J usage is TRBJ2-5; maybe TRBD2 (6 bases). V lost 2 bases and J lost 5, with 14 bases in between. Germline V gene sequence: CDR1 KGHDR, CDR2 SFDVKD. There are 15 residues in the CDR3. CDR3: CATSDSAREVETQYF. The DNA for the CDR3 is TGTGCCACCAGTGATTCTGCCAGGGAGGTGGAGACCCAGTACTTC.

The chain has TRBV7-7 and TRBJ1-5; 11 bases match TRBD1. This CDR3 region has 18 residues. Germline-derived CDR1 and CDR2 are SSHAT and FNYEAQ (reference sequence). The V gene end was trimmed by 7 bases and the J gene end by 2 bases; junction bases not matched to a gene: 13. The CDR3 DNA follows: TGTGCCAGCACCCGGAGGTGGGACAGGGGGTTTCGCAATCAGCCCCAGCATTTT. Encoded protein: CASTRRWDRGFRNQPQHF.

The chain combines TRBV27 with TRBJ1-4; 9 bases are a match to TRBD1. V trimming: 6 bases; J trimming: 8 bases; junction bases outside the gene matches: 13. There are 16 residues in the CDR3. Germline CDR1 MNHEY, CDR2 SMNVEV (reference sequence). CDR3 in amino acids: CASRSSRDRVWEKLFF. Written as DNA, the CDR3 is TGTGCCAGCAGGTCGTCACGGGACAGGGTATGGGAAAAACTGTTTTTT.

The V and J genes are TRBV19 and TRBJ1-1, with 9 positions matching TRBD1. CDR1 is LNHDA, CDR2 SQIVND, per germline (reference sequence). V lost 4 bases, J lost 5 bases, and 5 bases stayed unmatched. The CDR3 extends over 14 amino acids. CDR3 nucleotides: TGTGCCAGTAGTACTCAGACAGGGGGTACTGAAGCTTTCTTT. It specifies CASSTQTGGTEAFF.

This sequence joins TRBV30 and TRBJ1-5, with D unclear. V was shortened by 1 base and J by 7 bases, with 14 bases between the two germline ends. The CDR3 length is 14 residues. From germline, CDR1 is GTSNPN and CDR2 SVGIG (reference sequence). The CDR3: CAWSAGRGGQPQHF. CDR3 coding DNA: TGTGCCTGGAGTGCGGGCCGGGGAGGGCAGCCCCAGCATTTT.

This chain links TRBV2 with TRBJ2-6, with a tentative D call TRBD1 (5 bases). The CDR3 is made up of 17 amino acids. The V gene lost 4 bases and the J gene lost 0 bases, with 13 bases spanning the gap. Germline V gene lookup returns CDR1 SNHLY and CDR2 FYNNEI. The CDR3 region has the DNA TGTGCCAGCAGTGGTTGGGGCTTGATCTCTGGGGCCAACGTCCTGACTTTC. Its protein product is CASSGWGLISGANVLTF.

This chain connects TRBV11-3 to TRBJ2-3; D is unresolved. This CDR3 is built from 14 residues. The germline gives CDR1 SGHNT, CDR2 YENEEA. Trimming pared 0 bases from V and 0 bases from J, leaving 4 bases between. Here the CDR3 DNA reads TGTGCCAGCAGCTTAGACTTAAGCACAGATACGCAGTATTTT. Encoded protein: CASSLDLSTDTQYF. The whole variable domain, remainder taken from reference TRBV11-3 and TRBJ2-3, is EAGVVQSPRYKIIEKKQPVAFWCNPISGHNTLYWYLQNLGQGPELLIRYENEEAVDDSQLPKDRFSAERLKGVDSTLKIQPAELGDSAVYLCASSLDLSTDTQYFGPGTRLTVL.